This is a list of T cell receptor beta chains from one sample in a study of blood T cell repertoires in COVID-19. The repertoire was sequenced with immunoSEQ multiplex PCR; TCRdb's copy has only in-frame clones and lacks some. The sample has some 380,000 clones, roughly 86% seen once; the top ten hold roughly 1.4%. Sequencing was carried out using PBMCs or T cells enriched from blood (not recorded which). The origin of the receptors is a man aged 25-45 years who had recovered from COVID-19. The CDR3 runs from the conserved cysteine through the conserved F or W. D genes are given only for firm matches. Some rows have no size entry. The others give once, few or many, or a class for an expanded clone.

d_call j_call v_call cdr3_length clone_size cdr3_nt cdr3_aa
TRBD1 TRBJ1-2 TRBV7-2 15 . TGTGCCAGCAGCCCCTGGGGACAGGGACCCTATGGCTACACCTTC CASSPWGQGPYGYTF
. TRBJ1-4 TRBV4-2 14 . TGTGCCAGCAGCCAGGAGGGTAGGAGTGAAAAACTGTTTTTT CASSQEGRSEKLFF
. TRBJ2-7 TRBV5-6 12 once TGTGCCAGCAGCGAACAGGGAAACGAGCAGTACTTC CASSEQGNEQYF
TRBD1 TRBJ1-2 TRBV19 14 . TGTGCCAGTAGTATGATCGGGACAGGGGGAGGCTACACCTTC CASSMIGTGGGYTF
. TRBJ2-7 TRBV19 15 . TGTGCCAGCAGCCTCAACCTCGGGTCATCCTACGAGCAGTACTTC CASSLNLGSSYEQYF
. TRBJ2-1 TRBV21-1 21 . TGTGCCAGCAGCAAAGGTTTGAGGAGACTAGCGGGGGTACGGGGTGGAAATGAGCAGTTCTTC CASSKGLRRLAGVRGGNEQFF
. TRBJ1-1 TRBV5-1 14 . TGCGCCAGCAGCTTGCAGACTATGAACACTGAAGCTTTCTTT CASSLQTMNTEAFF
. TRBJ1-1 TRBV18 13 . TGTGCCAGCTCCCTAGAGATGAACACTGAAGCTTTCTTT CASSLEMNTEAFF
TRBD2 TRBJ2-2 TRBV20-1 14 . TGCAGTGCTAGTTACGGGGGAGGGACCGGGGAGCTGTTTTTT CSASYGGGTGELFF
TRBD2 TRBJ2-1 TRBV14 15 . TGTGCCAGCAGCCAAAGCGGGGGGTTTTACAATGAGCAGTTCTTC CASSQSGGFYNEQFF
TRBD1 TRBJ1-2 TRBV11-2 18 . TGTGCCAGCAGCTTAGGGGGCAGGGGGCGCGTTGAAGATGGTGGCTACACCTTC CASSLGGRGRVEDGGYTF
TRBD1 TRBJ1-5 TRBV20-1 14 . TGCAGTGCTAGTCCCGGGACAGACAATCAGCCCCAGCATTTT CSASPGTDNQPQHF
TRBD1 TRBJ1-2 TRBV6-1 14 . TGTGCCAGCAGTGATCACAGGGGTATTGACGGCTACACCTTC CASSDHRGIDGYTF
TRBD2 TRBJ2-6 TRBV7-2 16 . TGTGCCAGCAGCTTTTTCCGGGGGGTCGGGGCCAACGTCCTGACTTTC CASSFFRGVGANVLTF
TRBD1 TRBJ2-2 TRBV27 16 . TGTGCCAGCAGCCGGACAGGGGGCTCGAACACCGGGGAGCTGTTTTTT CASSRTGGSNTGELFF
TRBD1 TRBJ2-7 TRBV29-1 12 . TGCAGCGTCCGGGACAGGAACTACGAGCAGTACTTC CSVRDRNYEQYF
. TRBJ1-1 TRBV6-4 13 . TGTGCCAGCAGCCGCGAGCTGGACACTGAAGCTTTCTTT CASSRELDTEAFF
. TRBJ2-3 TRBV12-3/TRBV12-4 13 . TGTGCCAGCAGTTTTGCCAGGGCGGATACGCAGTATTTT CASSFARADTQYF
. TRBJ2-7 TRBV5-1 13 . TGCGCCAGCAGCTTGACCGGTTCCTACGAGCAGTACTTC CASSLTGSYEQYF
TRBD2 TRBJ2-5 TRBV7-6 14 . TGTGCCAGCAGCTTAGGGGGGGGAGGAGGGACCCAGTACTTC CASSLGGGGGTQYF
. TRBJ2-3 TRBV7-6 14 . TGTGCCAGCAGCTTAGCTACAGCGGGAGATACGCAGTATTTT CASSLATAGDTQYF
. TRBJ1-1 TRBV7-9 14 . TGTGCCAGCAGCCTAGAGGTCAGGGGATGGGATGCTTTCTTT CASSLEVRGWDAFF
. TRBJ1-2 TRBV4-3 16 . TGCGCCAGCAGCCAAGAGGCAGGGTCCCTTAACTATGGCTACACCTTC CASSQEAGSLNYGYTF
TRBD1 TRBJ1-5 TRBV7-4 16 . TGTGCCAGCAGCTTAAAATACGACAGGGGACGGCAGCCCCAGCATTTT CASSLKYDRGRQPQHF
. TRBJ2-3 TRBV9 14 once TGTGCCAGCAGCCCCCTCGGGGACACAGATACGCAGTATTTT CASSPLGDTDTQYF
. TRBJ1-2 TRBV9 16 few TGTGCCAGCAGCAGCCGCGGGCAGGGAGGTAGCTATGGCTACACCTTC CASSSRGQGGSYGYTF
. TRBJ2-3 TRBV6-2/TRBV6-3 16 . TGTGCCAGCAGTTACCCGTCCGGGGGAAGCACAGATACGCAGTATTTT CASSYPSGGSTDTQYF
. TRBJ2-1 TRBV13 14 . TGTGCCAGCAAATCGACAACGCACTACAATGAGCAGTTCTTC CASKSTTHYNEQFF
TRBD1 TRBJ1-3 TRBV7-2 17 . TGTGCCAGCAGCCTGAACTCGCCGGGACAGGGATTCTACACCATATATTTT CASSLNSPGQGFYTIYF
TRBD1 TRBJ1-5 TRBV18 14 . TGTGCCAGCTCACTAGGACAGGGCCTCCAGCCCCAGCATTTT CASSLGQGLQPQHF
. TRBJ1-2 TRBV4-3 15 . TGCGCCAGCAGCCAAATCGGCACAGGGCGGAATGGCTACACCTTC CASSQIGTGRNGYTF
. TRBJ1-2 TRBV19 12 . TGTGCCAGTAGTAGAACGGGGTACGGCTACACCTTC CASSRTGYGYTF
TRBD1 TRBJ2-7 TRBV4-2 16 . TGTGCCAGCAGCCAAGACCGGACAGGGGTGTATGACGAGCAGTACTTC CASSQDRTGVYDEQYF